The 24 T cell receptor beta chains below come from one sample, sequenced in a study of CD8 T cells in Susac syndrome. Random-hexamer reverse transcription was applied to roughly 0.5 to 1 ug RNA. MiXCR, run by TCRdb on the immunoSEQ multiplex PCR reads, gives a single entry per CDR3 protein. The table has 150,000 to 200,000 distinct CDR3 sequences, around 93% seen once; the top ten hold 0.15% to 0.2%. Sequencing input: CD8+ T cells from PBMCs. These receptors were obtained from a human donor with Susac syndrome.

This chain uses TRBV16 with TRBJ2-1, with 8 bases fitting TRBD2. Germline assignment: CDR1 KGHSY and CDR2 FQNENV. V gave up 2 bases and J gave up 9 bases; unmatched junction bases: 9. This CDR3 has 15 amino acids. The CDR3 region has the DNA TGTGCCAGCAGCCAAGGACTAGCTGAAGCAGGTGAGCAGTTCTTC. Protein: CASSQGLAEAGEQFF.

This clonotype came up once. J is TRBJ2-1 and V is TRBV12-3 or TRBV12-4; a weak D match, TRBD2 (6 bases). V was trimmed by 6 bases and J by 7 bases, leaving 7 bases between them. The CDR3 extends over 11 amino acids. The CDR3 sequence: CASRGRNEQFF. CDR3 sequence (DNA): TGTGCCAGCAGGGGGAGGAATGAGCAGTTCTTC.

J is TRBJ2-5 and V is TRBV5-1; no clear D gene. The CDR3 runs to 13 residues. Per the germline V gene, CDR1 is SGHRS and CDR2 is YFSETQ. The germline V and J ends were trimmed by 2 bases and 4 bases, with 9 bases remaining between them. In DNA, the CDR3 is TGCGCCAGCAGCTTAATGTCGTTAGAGACCCAGTACTTC. Translation gives CASSLMSLETQYF.

The rearrangement joins TRBV20-1 to TRBJ2-7; TRBD1 matches at 9 bases. The CDR3 loop spans 13 amino acids. Per the germline V gene, CDR1 is DFQATT and CDR2 is SNEGSKA (reference sequence). Trimming removed 6 bases from V and 7 bases from J; junction bases left unmatched: 10. The CDR3 region has the DNA TGCAGTGCGTCACAGGGGGCAAAGGAAGAGCAGTACTTC. Translating gives CSASQGAKEEQYF.

The J gene is TRBJ2-7, the V gene TRBV28, with D possibly matching TRBD1 (6 bases). Germline lookup yields CDR1 MDHEN and CDR2 SYDVKM. The germline V and J ends were trimmed by 5 bases and 6 bases, with 17 bases remaining between them. The CDR3 covers 14 residues. The CDR3 bases are TGTGCCAGCAGTCAACCACAGGGCTCCATCGAGCAGTACTTC. Translation gives CASSQPQGSIEQYF.

The J gene is TRBJ1-4, the V gene TRBV7-9; maybe TRBD1 (5 bases). This CDR3 is 12 amino acids long. CDR1 SEHNR and CDR2 FQNEAQ come from the germline V gene (reference sequence). The V end was cut by 4 bases, the J end by 7 bases, with 7 bases between. This CDR3 is CASSSGGEKLFF. The CDR3 region has the DNA TGTGCCAGCAGCTCGGGGGGTGAAAAACTGTTTTTT.

The gene calls are TRBV11-2 and TRBJ2-7; perhaps TRBD1 as D (6 bases). Trimming took 1 base from V and 0 from J, leaving 10 bases between them. In germline, CDR1 is SGHAT, CDR2 FQNNGV. The CDR3 contains 15 residues. CDR3 in DNA: TGTGCCAGCAGCTTAGGGACAGCAGCCTCCTACGAGCAGTACTTC. This codes for CASSLGTAASYEQYF.

V and J are TRBV3-1 and TRBJ1-1; 9 positions match TRBD1. The ends lost 1 base at V and 1 base at J; junction bases unmatched: 4. Looked up from germline, CDR1 is LGHDT and CDR2 is YNNKEL (reference sequence). The CDR3 is made up of 16 amino acids. The DNA for the CDR3 is TGTGCCAGCAGCCAAGGGGGGGGACAGGGGAACACTGAAGCTTTCTTT. Translating gives CASSQGGGQGNTEAFF. Based on the CDR3 plus reference TRBV3-1 and TRBJ1-1, the full variable domain is DTAVSQTPKYLVTQMGNDKSIKCEQNLGHDTMYWYKQDSKKFLKIMFSYNNKELIINETVPNRFSPKSPDKAHLNLHINSLELGDSAVYFCASSQGGGQGNTEAFFGQGTRLTVV.

CDR3 bases: TGCAGCGTTGAGGAAGGCACTAGCGGGGAGCTAAACTACGAGCAGTACTTC. It is translated as CSVEEGTSGELNYEQYF. The chain uses TRBV29-1 and TRBJ2-7; 10 bases match TRBD2. Looked up from germline, CDR1 is SQVTM and CDR2 is ANQGSEA. CDR3 size: 17 residues. J lost 3 bases, V lost 3 bases, and 14 bases had no gene match.

This chain joins TRBV5-1 and TRBJ2-7, with 8 bases matching TRBD1. CDR3 size: 15 residues. Per germline, CDR1 SGHRS and CDR2 YFSETQ. The junction had 6 bases not matched to a gene; V was cut back by 2 bases and J by 2 bases. For the CDR3, the DNA is TGCGCCAGCAGCTTTAGGACAGGGCAAGCCTACGAGCAGTACTTC. Translated, it gives CASSFRTGQAYEQYF.

The chain uses TRBV15 and TRBJ1-2; unclear D gene. Germline lookup yields CDR1 LNHNV and CDR2 YYDKDF (reference sequence). The CDR3 is 15 residues long. V lost 3 bases, J lost 7 bases, and 18 bases lay in between. The CDR3 loop reads CATSSLTGYLAGYTF. CDR3 nucleotides: TGTGCCACCAGCAGTTTAACCGGGTACTTGGCTGGCTACACCTTC. Based on the CDR3 plus reference TRBV15 and TRBJ1-2, the full variable domain is DAMVIQNPRYQVTQFGKPVTLSCSQTLNHNVMYWYQQKSSQAPKLLFHYYDKDFNNEADTPDNFQSRRPNTSFCFLDIRSPGLGDTAMYLCATSSLTGYLAGYTFGSGTRLTVV.

The rearrangement uses TRBV6-5 and TRBJ2-5; 7 bases agree with TRBD2. CDR1 is MNHEY, CDR2 SVGAGI, per germline. The CDR3 contains 13 residues. The ends lost 6 bases at V and 2 bases at J; junction bases unmatched: 3. The CDR3, as DNA: TGTGCCAGCAGACTAGCGCTTCAAGAGACCCAGTACTTC. Its translation: CASRLALQETQYF.

The rearrangement joins TRBV5-4 to TRBJ2-3; D gene uncertain. Germline-derived CDR1 and CDR2 are SGHNT and YYREEE (reference sequence). The CDR3 contains 14 residues. V was trimmed by 2 bases and J by 0 bases, leaving 7 bases between them. The CDR3 DNA follows: TGTGCCAGCAGCTTAATAGAGAGCACAGATACGCAGTATTTT. This translates into CASSLIESTDTQYF.

The rearrangement links TRBV6-1 to TRBJ1-3; a possible D gene is TRBD1 (6 bases). V lost 5 bases and J 0 bases, leaving 17 bases between the germline ends. Per the germline V gene, CDR1 is MNHNS and CDR2 is SASEGT. There are 17 residues in the CDR3. The CDR3: CASSQRTAAFSGNTIYF. The CDR3 DNA follows: TGTGCCAGCAGTCAGAGGACAGCCGCCTTCTCTGGAAACACCATATATTTT.

The chain joins TRBV29-1 to TRBJ1-2; D is undetermined. Germline lookup yields CDR1 SQVTM and CDR2 ANQGSEA. The CDR3 covers 11 residues. Trimming removed 3 bases from V and 4 bases from J, with 6 bases in between. CDR3 DNA: TGCAGCGTTGATAACAGCTATGGCTACACCTTC. Translated, it gives CSVDNSYGYTF.

This chain joins TRBV27 and TRBJ2-7, with D perhaps being TRBD1 or TRBD2 (5 bases each). Germline V lookup: CDR1 MNHEY, CDR2 SMNVEV (reference sequence). The CDR3 is 18 residues long. V was shortened by 5 bases and J by 0 bases, with 23 bases between the two germline ends. The DNA of the CDR3 is TGTGCCAGCAGTCCCCCCACTTCCGAGGGACCCCGCTCCTACGAGCAGTACTTC. Protein sequence: CASSPPTSEGPRSYEQYF.

The V call is TRBV4-2, the J call TRBJ2-7, with 10 bases aligning to TRBD2. With 0 bases clipped from V and 3 bases from J, the junction kept 8 bases outside the gene matches. CDR1 is LGHNA, CDR2 YNFKEQ, per germline. The CDR3 has 17 amino acids. The CDR3: CASSQEPSGGEGYEQYF. The CDR3 DNA is TGTGCCAGCAGCCAAGAGCCTAGCGGGGGCGAGGGCTACGAGCAGTACTTC.

The chain has TRBV7-3 and TRBJ2-1; 12 bases fit TRBD2. This CDR3 comprises 16 residues. From germline, CDR1 is SGHTA and CDR2 FQGTGA. J was trimmed by 7 bases and V by 5 bases; bases with no gene match: 9. CDR3 residues: CASSPGLAGSGNEQFF. The CDR3 DNA reads as TGTGCCAGCAGCCCCGGACTAGCGGGGAGTGGAAATGAGCAGTTCTTC.

The J gene is TRBJ1-6, the V gene TRBV5-5; weak D call: TRBD1 (5 bases). The V gene's germline CDR1 is SGHKS and CDR2 YYEKEE (reference sequence). V dropped 4 bases and J dropped 7 bases, with 15 bases sitting between them. The CDR3 has 15 amino acids. The CDR3 loop reads CASSTQGSGNSPLHF. The CDR3 DNA reads as TGTGCCAGCAGCACCCAGGGTTCGGGGAATTCACCCCTCCACTTT.

The chain joins TRBV7-9 to TRBJ2-7; 13 bases are shared with TRBD2. The germline gives CDR1 SEHNR, CDR2 FQNEAQ (reference sequence). This CDR3 region has 16 residues. The trim removed 5 bases at V and 1 base at J, leaving 5 bases unmatched. This CDR3 reads CASSPGTSGESYEQYF. The CDR3, as DNA: TGTGCCAGCAGCCCAGGGACTAGCGGGGAGTCCTACGAGCAGTACTTC.

The chain links TRBV7-9 to TRBJ2-5; 9 bases are shared with TRBD1. Germline V CDR1 and CDR2: SEHNR, FQNEAQ (reference sequence). The CDR3 contains 17 residues. V trimming: 4 bases; J trimming: 5 bases; junction bases outside the gene matches: 14. The CDR3 DNA sequence: TGTGCCAGCAGCTCTTCTCCGGGACAGGGTTCGATGGAGACCCAGTACTTC. Translated, it gives CASSSSPGQGSMETQYF.

This clonotype was detected a few times. The chain links TRBV27 to TRBJ2-1; D gene ambiguous. Trimming took 2 bases from V and 0 from J, leaving 8 bases between them. The CDR3 has 15 amino acids. The germline CDR1 and CDR2 sequences are MNHEY and SMNVEV (reference sequence). The CDR3 nucleotides are TGTGCCAGCAGTTTAGGAGTAAGCTCCTACAATGAGCAGTTCTTC. It encodes CASSLGVSSYNEQFF.

The CDR3 protein is CATSRRGTYEQYF. CDR3 DNA sequence: TGTGCCACCAGCCGGCGGGGGACCTACGAGCAGTACTTC. The chain combines TRBV15 with TRBJ2-7, with 7 positions matching TRBD2. This CDR3 is 13 amino acids long. V lost 5 bases and J lost 2; bases outside the gene matches: 3. Per germline, CDR1 LNHNV and CDR2 YYDKDF (reference sequence).

The chain uses TRBV5-6 and TRBJ1-2, with 10 bases lining up with TRBD1. The germline V gene encodes CDR1 SGHDT and CDR2 YYEEEE. The J segment lost 4 bases and the V segment lost 1 base, leaving 7 bases of the junction unmatched. The CDR3 contains 16 residues. DNA of the CDR3: TGTGCCAGCAGCTTGTGGGGGACAGGGGACTCCTATGGCTACACCTTC. Amino acid sequence: CASSLWGTGDSYGYTF.